This entry lists 14 T cell receptor beta chains sequenced from one sample in a study of human T cells and chemical hapten exposure. A single record per CDR3 protein comes from TCRdb applying MiXCR to the RACE reads. This sample carries 130,000 or so distinct CDR3 sequences, about 9.4% of them seen once, and the ten largest clones take around 1.9%. Time point meaning: healthy volunteer bleed at 2 weeks. The authors extracted total RNA from unfractionated whole blood. The sample was whole blood. The receptors derive from a male donor in good health. Some clones in this sample may be carry-over from other donors' samples.

This clonotype was detected many times. The chain has TRBV20-1 and TRBJ1-6, with TRBD1 identical over 7 bases. The CDR3 is 13 residues long. V lost 5 bases and J lost 6; bases outside the gene matches: 4. The germline gives CDR1 DFQATT, CDR2 SNEGSKA (reference sequence). CDR3 amino acids: CSAGGTVNSPLHF. The CDR3 DNA follows: TGCAGTGCTGGGGGGACAGTTAATTCACCCCTCCACTTT.

This clonotype was observed at least ten times. The chain combines TRBV9 with TRBJ2-3; perhaps D is TRBD1 or TRBD2 (6 bases each). This CDR3 spans 18 amino acids. Trimming pared 0 bases from V and 1 base from J, leaving 18 bases between. CDR1 is SGDLS and CDR2 is YYNGEE in the germline V gene. CDR3 amino acids: CASSVGLEGGGGTDTQYF. CDR3 DNA: TGTGCCAGCAGCGTAGGTCTCGAAGGGGGAGGAGGCACAGATACGCAGTATTTT.

The chain couples TRBV6-5 to TRBJ1-4; D ambiguous. V was trimmed by 3 bases and J by 6 bases, leaving 14 bases between them. The germline V gene has CDR1 MNHEY and CDR2 SVGAGI. This CDR3 spans 15 amino acids. The CDR3 DNA reads TGTGCCAGCAGTTATGATGGTGGGGTCGATGAAAAACTGTTTTTT. This sequence encodes CASSYDGGVDEKLFF.

This chain links TRBV4-2 with TRBJ1-4; TRBD1 agrees at 8 bases. Trimming at V came to 0 bases and at J to 6 bases, leaving 6 bases not matched to a gene. The CDR3 runs 16 residues. In germline, CDR1 is LGHNA, CDR2 YNFKEQ. This CDR3 reads CASSQEDQTGDEKLFF. The CDR3, as DNA: TGTGCCAGCAGCCAAGAAGACCAGACAGGGGATGAAAAACTGTTTTTT.

CDR3 region: CASSVASYGYTF. The CDR3, as DNA: TGTGCCAGCAGCGTGGCCAGCTATGGCTACACCTTC. The chain couples TRBV9 to TRBJ1-2, with no clear D. From germline, CDR1 is SGDLS and CDR2 YYNGEE. V dropped 2 bases and J dropped 4 bases, with 6 bases sitting between them. The CDR3 totals 12 residues.

The V call is TRBV24-1, the J call TRBJ2-1, with 14 bases fitting TRBD2. V lost 3 bases, J lost 7 bases, and 4 bases stayed unmatched. The CDR3 spans 16 residues. From germline, CDR1 is KGHDR and CDR2 SFDVKD. For the CDR3, the DNA is TGTGCCACCAGTGATCCCTGGACTAGCGGGAGGAATGAGCAGTTCTTC. As protein: CATSDPWTSGRNEQFF.

Many counts were recorded for this clonotype. The chain recombines TRBV5-1 with TRBJ1-6, with D possibly being TRBD1 (5 bases). Trimming stripped 4 bases from V and 5 bases from J, with 10 bases between. This CDR3 is built from 14 residues. Germline CDR1 SGHRS, CDR2 YFSETQ. The CDR3, as DNA: TGCGCCAGCAGCCGGGACGGAAATAATTCACCCCTCCACTTT. Its protein is CASSRDGNNSPLHF.

This clonotype showed up just a few times. The J gene is TRBJ2-5, the V gene TRBV6-5, with TRBD2 as a possible D gene (6 bases). The germline CDR1 and CDR2 sequences are MNHEY and SVGAGI. V lost 4 bases to trimming and J lost 1 base, with 13 bases between them. This CDR3 is built from 15 residues. The CDR3 loop reads CASSSSGVLQETQYF. Here the CDR3 DNA reads TGTGCCAGCAGTTCCTCGGGGGTTCTCCAAGAGACCCAGTACTTC.

V gene TRBV6-5 combines with J gene TRBJ2-1; D remains unclear. The length of the CDR3 is 11 residues. Looked up from germline, CDR1 is MNHEY and CDR2 is SVGAGI. Trimming left V 6 bases short and J 5 bases short, with 5 bases between. CDR3 region: CASRVHNEQFF. CDR3 coding DNA: TGTGCCAGCAGGGTCCACAATGAGCAGTTCTTC.

The sample holds a few counts of this clonotype. The chain uses TRBV6-5 and TRBJ2-7, with 7 bases that match TRBD2. The CDR3 loop spans 13 amino acids. J was trimmed by 2 bases and V by 5 bases; bases with no gene match: 3. Per the germline V gene, CDR1 is MNHEY and CDR2 is SVGAGI. CDR3 sequence (DNA): TGTGCCAGCAGTAACGGACTAGCCTACGAGCAGTACTTC. Residues: CASSNGLAYEQYF.

There are a few counts of this clonotype. The chain couples TRBV19 to TRBJ2-5, with D perhaps matching TRBD1 (6 bases). This CDR3 comprises 14 residues. Germline values: CDR1 LNHDA, CDR2 SQIVND (reference sequence). Trimming pared 5 bases from V and 6 bases from J, leaving 16 bases between. The CDR3 here is CASSAQGRMKTQYF. The DNA of the CDR3 is TGTGCCAGTAGTGCACAGGGTCGGATGAAGACCCAGTACTTC.

The V call is TRBV4-2, the J call TRBJ2-2, with 13 bases aligning to TRBD2. Germline V gives CDR1 LGHNA, CDR2 YNFKEQ. Unmatched junction bases numbered 8, after V lost 0 bases and J lost 7 bases. The CDR3 loop spans 18 amino acids. CDR3 loop: CASSQDPLAGGQFGELFF. The CDR3 nucleotides read TGTGCCAGCAGCCAAGATCCACTAGCGGGAGGGCAATTCGGGGAGCTGTTTTTT.

At least ten counts were recorded for this clonotype. V gene TRBV7-3 combines with J gene TRBJ2-2, with 10 bases that match TRBD1. CDR1 SGHTA and CDR2 FQGTGA come from the germline V gene. Losses at the gene ends were 5 bases for V and 7 bases for J; bases not matched to a gene: 10. CDR3 length: 16 residues. DNA for the CDR3: TGTGCCAGCAGCAAAAGGGGGACAGGGGCCGGCGGGGAGCTGTTTTTT. The encoded protein is CASSKRGTGAGGELFF.

The chain is built from TRBV21-1 and TRBJ2-1; TRBD1 was called by the table and not checked on the DNA. TRBV21-1 is designated a pseudogene. The CDR3 totals 16 residues. The chain's CDR3 is CASSPVPGGGLNEQFF. The CDR3 bases are TGTGCCAGCAGCCCAGTCCCCGGGGGGGGGCTGAATGAGCAGTTCTTC.